This TCR beta chain appears in the sequencing data of a study of CD8 T cells in Susac syndrome. Reverse transcription of 0.5 to 1 ug RNA was performed with random hexamers. The amplification used immunoSEQ multiplex PCR on TCR beta CDR3; it spanned 54 Vbeta and 13 Jbeta. TCRdb independently ran MiXCR on the immunoSEQ multiplex PCR reads; one entry per CDR3 protein. The profile shows roughly 200,000 distinct CDR3 sequences, approximately 95% of them singletons. Germline V gene lookup returns CDR1 MNHEY and CDR2 SMNVEV (reference sequence). Trimming left V 7 bases short and J 4 bases short, with 8 bases between. CDR3 length: 11 amino acids.

The sequence was collected from a human donor in good health. Source material: CD4+ T cells from PBMCs. V and J are TRBV27 and TRBJ2-7; tentatively, D is TRBD1 (5 bases). The CDR3, as DNA: TGTGCCAGCAAAGACAGTTACGAGCAGTACTTC. Amino acid sequence: CASKDSYEQYF.